These T cell receptor beta chains were read from a single sample in a study of liver allograft versus peripheral blood T cells. TCRdb re-called the reads with MiXCR, one entry per CDR3 protein. The sample holds some 1,800 distinct CDR3 sequences, 16% seen once. These receptors originate from a human patient who had a liver transplant. Some T cells may be provided by the graft donor. CDR3s include the opening cysteine and the closing phenylalanine or tryptophan. The order of the fields is J gene, clone size, V gene, D gene, CDR3 protein, CDR3 DNA. A D gene is named only where the DNA matches it firmly. The size entry is marked missing in some rows and otherwise reads once, few, many or a size class.

>TRBJ1-4|medium-sized|TRBV9|NA
CASSVGVQNEKLFF
TGTGCCAGCAGCGTAGGGGTTCAGAATGAAAAACTGTTTTTT
>TRBJ2-1|medium-sized|TRBV5-6|NA
CASSWGNEQFF
TGTGCCAGCAGCTGGGGAAATGAGCAGTTCTTC
>TRBJ2-3|many|TRBV6-1|TRBD2
CASSELAGGWDTQYF
TGTGCCAGCAGTGAATTGGCGGGAGGGTGGGATACGCAGTATTTT
>TRBJ1-2|medium-sized|TRBV20-1|NA
CSAILGERVYGYTF
TGCAGTGCCATCTTGGGTGAACGGGTCTATGGCTACACCTTC
>TRBJ1-1|few|TRBV12-3/TRBV12-4|NA
CASSFSGRILNTEAFF
TGTGCCAGCAGTTTTTCGGGCCGGATTTTAAACACTGAAGCTTTCTTT
>TRBJ1-1|medium-sized|TRBV10-3|NA
CASGENTEAFF
TGTGCATCTGGGGAGAACACTGAAGCTTTCTTT
>TRBJ1-2|medium-sized|TRBV15|TRBD1
CATSPDRGQNYGYTF
TGTGCCACCAGCCCGGACAGGGGGCAGAACTATGGCTACACCTTC
>TRBJ1-5|NA|TRBV5-1|NA
CASSLDLGLGQPQHF
TGCGCCAGCAGCTTGGATTTGGGGTTGGGTCAGCCCCAGCATTTT
>TRBJ1-5|medium-sized|TRBV30|TRBD1
CAWSVHRGFNQPQHF
TGTGCCTGGAGTGTACACAGGGGGTTCAATCAGCCCCAGCATTTT
>TRBJ2-7|few|TRBV27|NA
CASSRQRTYEQYF
TGTGCCAGCAGTCGACAGCGCACCTACGAGCAGTACTTC
>TRBJ2-1|few|TRBV20-1|TRBD2
CSASGGPAGNEQFF
TGCAGTGCTAGTGGGGGACCAGCGGGGAATGAGCAGTTCTTC
>TRBJ1-2|large|TRBV7-2|NA
CASSPRGPYGYTF
TGTGCCAGCAGCCCACGGGGACCCTATGGCTACACCTTC
>TRBJ1-5|few|TRBV19|NA
CASSIEGGNQPQHF
TGTGCCAGTAGTATTGAGGGGGGCAATCAGCCCCAGCATTTT
>TRBJ2-7|medium-sized|TRBV7-2|TRBD2
CASSFMTSGRAEQYF
TGTGCCAGCAGCTTTATGACTAGCGGGAGGGCCGAGCAGTACTTC
>TRBJ1-6|NA|TRBV27|NA
CASSLGSGGLNSPLHF
TGTGCCAGCAGTTTAGGGTCCGGGGGGTTAAATTCACCCCTCCACTTT
>TRBJ2-2|medium-sized|TRBV27|TRBD1
CASSFTGTGGSGELFF
TGTGCCAGCAGTTTCACCGGGACAGGGGGTAGCGGGGAGCTGTTTTTT
>TRBJ2-1|medium-sized|TRBV6-1|NA
CASSEASRVAFF
TGTGCCAGCAGTGAAGCGTCGAGGGTGGCGTTCTTC
>TRBJ1-2|large|TRBV28|NA
CASSLGGRNYGYTF
TGTGCCAGCAGTTTAGGGGGCCGGAACTATGGCTACACCTTC
>TRBJ1-5|medium-sized|TRBV28|NA
CASSLFSLVGEPQHF
TGTGCCAGCAGTTTGTTTTCATTGGTGGGGGAGCCCCAGCATTTT
>TRBJ1-2|medium-sized|TRBV12-3/TRBV12-4|TRBD1
CASSRQGAYGYTF
TGTGCCAGCAGTAGACAGGGGGCCTATGGCTACACCTTC
>TRBJ1-2|large|TRBV19|NA
CASSIGGGYTF
TGTGCCAGTAGTATAGGGGGTGGCTACACCTTC